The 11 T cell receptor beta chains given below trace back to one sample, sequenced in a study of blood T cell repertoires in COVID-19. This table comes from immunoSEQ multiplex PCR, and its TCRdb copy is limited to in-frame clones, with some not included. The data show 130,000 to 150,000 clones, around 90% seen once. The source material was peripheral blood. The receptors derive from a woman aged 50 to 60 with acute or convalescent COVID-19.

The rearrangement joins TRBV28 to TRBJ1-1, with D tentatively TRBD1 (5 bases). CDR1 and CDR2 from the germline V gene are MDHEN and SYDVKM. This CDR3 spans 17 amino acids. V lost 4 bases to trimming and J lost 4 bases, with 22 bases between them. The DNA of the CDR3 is TGTGCCAGCAGTTCTCCCTATCACGGGGGGAAGGGCACTGAAGCTTTCTTT. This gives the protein CASSSPYHGGKGTEAFF.

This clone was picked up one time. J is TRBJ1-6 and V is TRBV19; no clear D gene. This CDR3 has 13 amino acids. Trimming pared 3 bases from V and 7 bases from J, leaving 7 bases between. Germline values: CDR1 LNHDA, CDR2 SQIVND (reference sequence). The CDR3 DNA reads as TGTGCCAGTAGTATTTACATCAATTCACCCCTCCACTTT. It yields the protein CASSIYINSPLHF.

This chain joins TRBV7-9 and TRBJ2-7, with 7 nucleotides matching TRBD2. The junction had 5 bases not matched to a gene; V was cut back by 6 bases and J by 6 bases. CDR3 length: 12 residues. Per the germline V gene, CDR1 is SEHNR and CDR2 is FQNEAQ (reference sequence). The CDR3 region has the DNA TGTGCCAGCAGTTGGGACTACCGCGAGCAGTACTTC. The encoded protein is CASSWDYREQYF.

CDR3 residues: CASSFGTGRENQPQHF. In DNA, the CDR3 is TGTGCCAGCAGCTTCGGGACAGGGAGGGAAAATCAGCCCCAGCATTTT. The chain has TRBV7-9 and TRBJ1-5; TRBD1 matches at 9 bases. The ends lost 3 bases at V and 4 bases at J; junction bases unmatched: 7. This CDR3 comprises 16 residues. Germline lookup yields CDR1 SEHNR and CDR2 FQNEAQ (reference sequence). Drawing the rest from reference TRBV7-9 and TRBJ1-5, the complete variable domain is DTGVSQNPRHKITKRGQNVTFRCDPISEHNRLYWYRQTLGQGPEFLTYFQNEAQLEKSRLLSDRFSAERPKGSFSTLEIQRTEQGDSAMYLCASSFGTGRENQPQHFGDGTRLSIL.

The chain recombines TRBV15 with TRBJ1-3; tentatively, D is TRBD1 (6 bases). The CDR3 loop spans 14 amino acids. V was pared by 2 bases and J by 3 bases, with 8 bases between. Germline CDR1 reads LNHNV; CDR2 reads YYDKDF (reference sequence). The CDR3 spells CATSRSDSGNTIYF. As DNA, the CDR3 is TGTGCCACCAGCAGATCGGACAGTGGAAACACCATATATTTT.

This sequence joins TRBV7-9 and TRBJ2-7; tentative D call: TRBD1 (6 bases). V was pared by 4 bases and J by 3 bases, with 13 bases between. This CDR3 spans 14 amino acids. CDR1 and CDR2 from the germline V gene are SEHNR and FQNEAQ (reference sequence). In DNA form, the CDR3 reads TGTGCCAGCAGCTCCCCGGGACACAACTACGAGCAGTACTTC. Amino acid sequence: CASSSPGHNYEQYF.

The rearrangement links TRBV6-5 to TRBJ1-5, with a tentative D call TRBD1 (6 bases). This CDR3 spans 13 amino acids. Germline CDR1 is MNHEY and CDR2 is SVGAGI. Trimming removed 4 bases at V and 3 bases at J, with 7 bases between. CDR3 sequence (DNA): TGTGCCAGCAGTTGGACAGTCAATCAGCCCCAGCATTTT. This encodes CASSWTVNQPQHF.

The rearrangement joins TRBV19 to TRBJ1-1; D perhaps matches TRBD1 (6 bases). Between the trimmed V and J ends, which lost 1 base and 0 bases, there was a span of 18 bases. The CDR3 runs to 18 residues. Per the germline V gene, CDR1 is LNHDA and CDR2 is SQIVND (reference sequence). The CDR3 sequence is CASSIVPGTPPLNTEAFF. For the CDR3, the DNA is TGTGCCAGTAGTATAGTCCCAGGGACACCACCTTTGAACACTGAAGCTTTCTTT.

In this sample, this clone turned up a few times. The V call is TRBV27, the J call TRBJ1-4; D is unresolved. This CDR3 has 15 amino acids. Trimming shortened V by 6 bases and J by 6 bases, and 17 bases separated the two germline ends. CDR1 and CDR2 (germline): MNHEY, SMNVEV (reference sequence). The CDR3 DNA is TGTGCCAGCAGGGGCCTATCGCGTCCCGATGAAAAACTGTTTTTT. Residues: CASRGLSRPDEKLFF.

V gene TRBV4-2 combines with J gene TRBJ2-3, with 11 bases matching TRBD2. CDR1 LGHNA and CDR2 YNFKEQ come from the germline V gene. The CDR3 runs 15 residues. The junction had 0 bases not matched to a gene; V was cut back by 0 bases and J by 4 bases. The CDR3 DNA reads TGTGCCAGCAGCCAAGATAGCGGGGGGGCAGATACGCAGTATTTT. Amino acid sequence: CASSQDSGGADTQYF.

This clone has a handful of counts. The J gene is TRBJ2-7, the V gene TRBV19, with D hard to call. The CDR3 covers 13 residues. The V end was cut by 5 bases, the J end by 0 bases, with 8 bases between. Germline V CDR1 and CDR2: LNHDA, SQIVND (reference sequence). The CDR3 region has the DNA TGTGCCAGTAGTCCCTCGAGCTCCTACGAGCAGTACTTC. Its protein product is CASSPSSSYEQYF.